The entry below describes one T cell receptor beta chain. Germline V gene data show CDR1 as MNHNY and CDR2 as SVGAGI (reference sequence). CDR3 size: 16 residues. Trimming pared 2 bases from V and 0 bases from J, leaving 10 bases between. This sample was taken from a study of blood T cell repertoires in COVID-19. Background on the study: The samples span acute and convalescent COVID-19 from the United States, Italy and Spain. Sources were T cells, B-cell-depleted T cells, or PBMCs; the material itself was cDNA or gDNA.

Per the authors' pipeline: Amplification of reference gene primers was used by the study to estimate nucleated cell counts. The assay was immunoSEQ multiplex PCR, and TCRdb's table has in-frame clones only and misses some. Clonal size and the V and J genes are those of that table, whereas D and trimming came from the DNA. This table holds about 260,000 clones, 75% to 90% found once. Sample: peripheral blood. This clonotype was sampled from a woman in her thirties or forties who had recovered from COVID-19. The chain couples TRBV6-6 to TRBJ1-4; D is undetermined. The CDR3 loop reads CASSYTTFSTNEKLFF. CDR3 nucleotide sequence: TGTGCCAGCAGTTACACGACTTTTTCAACTAATGAAAAACTGTTTTTT.